Following are 32 T cell receptor beta chains from one sample sequenced in a study of identical twins. In TCRdb, the 5' RACE reads were re-called with MiXCR into one record per CDR3 protein. The repertoire holds under 350,000 distinct CDR3 sequences, with roughly 10% as singletons. The sample was also linked to a second study, of yellow fever vaccine responses in identical twins.

Sequencing was carried out using CD8+ T cells sorted from blood. Source of these receptors: a woman younger than 30 in good health.

A few counts support this clonotype. This rearrangement joins TRBV6-5 to TRBJ2-4, with 8 bases aligning to TRBD1. CDR1 MNHEY and CDR2 SVGAGI come from the germline V gene. The ends lost 2 bases at V and 7 bases at J; junction bases unmatched: 13. The length of the CDR3 is 17 residues. This chain's CDR3 is CASSYRGQGEGVNIQYF. CDR3 sequence (DNA): TGTGCCAGCAGTTACCGTGGACAGGGCGAGGGGGTCAACATTCAGTACTTC.

This clonotype was counted between two and nine times. The chain has TRBV5-1 and TRBJ1-1, with D tentatively TRBD1 (5 bases). CDR3 length equals 14 residues. Trimming cost V 4 bases and J 6 bases, with 16 bases left between them. In germline, CDR1 is SGHRS, CDR2 YFSETQ. CDR3 coding DNA: TGCGCCAGCAGCCCGCGGGGGAAAAAGGCTGAAGCTTTCTTT. Protein sequence: CASSPRGKKAEAFF.

This clonotype was counted ten times or more. CDR3 in DNA: TGCAGCGTTGTTCTACGGGATTACTACGAGCAGTACTTC. This gives the protein CSVVLRDYYEQYF. This chain uses TRBV29-1 with TRBJ2-7, with D possibly being TRBD2 (5 bases). Deletions cut 4 bases from V and 3 bases from J, with 13 bases between. The germline CDR1 and CDR2 sequences are SQVTM and ANQGSEA. The CDR3 covers 13 residues.

Ten or more counts support this clonotype. The gene calls are TRBV12-3 or TRBV12-4 and TRBJ1-2; the D is unclear. Trimming shortened V by 5 bases and J by 4 bases, and 8 bases separated the two germline ends. The CDR3 runs to 12 residues. The CDR3 DNA reads TGTGCCAGCAGTGAAGACACCTATGGCTACACCTTC. Residues: CASSEDTYGYTF.

A few counts support this clonotype. The gene calls are TRBV7-6 and TRBJ2-3; D may be TRBD1 (6 bases). The V end was cut by 2 bases, the J end by 2 bases, with 17 bases between. The CDR3 is 17 residues long. Looked up from germline, CDR1 is SGHVS and CDR2 is FNYEAQ. The CDR3 here is CASSLSPHRALTDTQYF. The CDR3 DNA follows: TGTGCCAGCAGCTTATCTCCGCACAGGGCGCTCACAGATACGCAGTATTTT.

There are a few counts of this clonotype. The CDR3 here is CASSRQGLNTEAFF. DNA for the CDR3: TGTGCCAGCAGCCGACAGGGATTGAACACTGAAGCTTTCTTT. This rearrangement joins TRBV6-1 to TRBJ1-1, with 7 nucleotides matching TRBD1. The CDR3 spans 14 residues. The V gene end was trimmed by 6 bases and the J gene end by 0 bases; junction bases not matched to a gene: 4. Germline values: CDR1 MNHNS, CDR2 SASEGT.

This clonotype has a count of ten or more. V gene TRBV6-1 combines with J gene TRBJ2-5, with no clear D. Germline V CDR1 and CDR2: MNHNS, SASEGT. The CDR3 spans 11 residues. With 2 bases removed from V and 13 bases from J, the gap between germline ends came to 11 bases. CDR3 in amino acids: CASSERPETYF. In DNA, the CDR3 is TGTGCCAGCAGTGAAAGGCCCGAAACGTACTTC.

This clonotype occurred many times. The chain is built from TRBV10-3 and TRBJ1-1; TRBD1 might be the D (6 bases). V gave up 3 bases and J gave up 0 bases, with 11 bases separating them. The germline V gene has CDR1 ENHRY and CDR2 SYGVKD. The CDR3 has 15 amino acids. The chain's CDR3 is CAISDPGAVNTEAFF. The CDR3 DNA reads TGTGCCATCAGTGACCCGGGGGCGGTGAACACTGAAGCTTTCTTT.

The rearrangement joins TRBV4-2 to TRBJ2-7; 8 bases line up with TRBD2. The germline V gene encodes CDR1 LGHNA and CDR2 YNFKEQ. The CDR3 loop spans 14 amino acids. Trimming took 7 bases from V and 0 from J; bases not matched to a gene: 5. This chain's CDR3 is CASTVAGSSYEQYF. The CDR3 DNA reads as TGTGCCAGCACCGTAGCGGGGAGCTCCTACGAGCAGTACTTC.

In DNA, the CDR3 is TGTGCCAGCAGTCCCATGGGACTAGCGGGCGATGAGCAGTTCTTC. Encoded protein: CASSPMGLAGDEQFF. The gene calls are TRBV7-3 and TRBJ2-1; 12 bases align to TRBD2. The V segment lost 6 bases and the J segment 8 bases; nucleotides outside the gene matches: 8. CDR1 and CDR2 (germline): SGHTA, FQGTGA. CDR3 length: 15 amino acids.

This clonotype was seen a few times. The rearrangement uses TRBV6-2 or TRBV6-3 and TRBJ2-7; D might be TRBD1 (7 bases). Trimming took 2 bases from V and 3 from J, leaving 14 bases between them. Germline V gene sequence: CDR1 MNHEY, CDR2 SVGEGT. This CDR3 has 15 amino acids. CDR3 protein: CASSYGGTEHYEQYF. CDR3 nucleotides: TGTGCCAGCAGTTACGGCGGGACAGAACACTACGAGCAGTACTTC.

The J gene is TRBJ2-3, the V gene TRBV12-3 or TRBV12-4, with D unclear. V was clipped by 7 bases and J by 2 bases, with 10 bases between them. The CDR3 is 13 residues long. CDR3 in amino acids: CASKILPTDTQYF. In DNA form, the CDR3 reads TGTGCCAGCAAGATCCTCCCCACAGATACGCAGTATTTT.

The rearrangement links TRBV4-2 to TRBJ2-7; no clear D. V shed 4 bases and J shed 2 bases, with 12 bases lying between them. CDR1 LGHNA and CDR2 YNFKEQ come from the germline V gene. The CDR3 loop spans 14 amino acids. The CDR3 DNA sequence: TGTGCCAGCAGCCCGGGTTCACCCACCTACGAGCAGTACTTC. It yields the protein CASSPGSPTYEQYF.

This clonotype was picked up a small number of times. V and J are TRBV20-1 and TRBJ2-1; 9 bases are shared with TRBD2. This CDR3 contains 16 residues. The V and J ends lost 4 bases and 2 bases, in that order; junction bases with no gene match: 9. Per germline, CDR1 DFQATT and CDR2 SNEGSKA (reference sequence). The chain's CDR3 is CSAKKTSGHTYNEQFF. CDR3 nucleotide sequence: TGCAGTGCTAAAAAGACTAGCGGTCATACCTACAATGAGCAGTTCTTC.

The chain uses TRBV6-2 or TRBV6-3 and TRBJ2-2, with TRBD1 as a possible D gene (6 bases). Between the trimmed V and J ends, which lost 11 bases and 5 bases, there was a span of 24 bases. Germline V gene data show CDR1 as MNHEY and CDR2 as SVGEGT. This CDR3 has 16 residues. CDR3 coding DNA: TGTGCCGCTACGGACAGAGAATCAACTAGGACCGGGGAGCTGTTTTTT. This codes for CAATDRESTRTGELFF.

This chain links TRBV6-2 or TRBV6-3 with TRBJ2-1; 8 bases map to TRBD2. Losses at the gene ends were 1 base for V and 3 bases for J; bases not matched to a gene: 14. The CDR3 runs 19 residues. CDR1 and CDR2 (germline): MNHEY, SVGEGT. CDR3 residues: CASSYWGLESAQFYNEQFF. As DNA, the CDR3 is TGTGCCAGCAGTTACTGGGGACTAGAGAGTGCCCAGTTCTACAATGAGCAGTTCTTC.

The sample holds a few counts of this clonotype. The J gene is TRBJ1-2, the V gene TRBV7-2, with D perhaps matching TRBD1 (6 bases). Germline V CDR1 and CDR2: SGHTA, FQGNSA. The CDR3 totals 13 residues. The V and J ends lost 5 bases and 4 bases respectively, with 11 bases between them. CDR3 bases: TGTGCCAGCAGCGCGGAGACAGGCTATGGCTACACCTTC. Amino acid sequence: CASSAETGYGYTF.

This clonotype was recorded at least ten times. The chain has TRBV4-3 and TRBJ2-5; TRBD2 aligns across 7 bases. After removal of 2 bases from V and 4 bases from J, the junction contained 1 base not matched to a gene. CDR3 size: 13 residues. Per the germline V gene, CDR1 is LGHNA and CDR2 is YSLEER. CDR3: CASSQPGGETQYF. The CDR3 DNA reads as TGCGCCAGCAGCCAACCGGGGGGAGAGACCCAGTACTTC.

This clonotype was detected ten times or more. The genes are TRBV28 and TRBJ1-1; the match to TRBD1 covers 12 bases. Germline V lookup: CDR1 MDHEN, CDR2 SYDVKM. The CDR3 extends over 15 amino acids. With V trimmed by 8 bases and J by 5 bases, 9 bases remained unmatched. CDR3 residues: CASGGTGGLSTEAFF. CDR3 DNA sequence: TGTGCCAGCGGCGGGACAGGGGGCTTATCAACTGAAGCTTTCTTT.

This clonotype was seen more than once but under ten times. The chain employs TRBV28 and TRBJ1-5; no clear D gene. This CDR3 contains 11 residues. CDR1 and CDR2 (germline): MDHEN, SYDVKM. V was pared by 4 bases and J by 6 bases, with 4 bases between. The CDR3 DNA is TGTGCCAGCAGTTCTGGTCAGCCCCAGCATTTT. Translating gives CASSSGQPQHF. The full variable domain, with the rest looked up from reference TRBV28 and TRBJ1-5, is DVKVTQSSRYLVKRTGEKVFLECVQDMDHENMFWYRQDPGLGLRLIYFSYDVKMKEKGDIPEGYSVSREKKERFSLILESASTNQTSMYLCASSSGQPQHFGDGTRLSIL.

The rearrangement joins TRBV7-9 to TRBJ2-7, with 8 bases identical to TRBD2. The CDR3 has 15 residues. The germline V gene encodes CDR1 SEHNR and CDR2 FQNEAQ (reference sequence). Trimming removed 4 bases from V and 2 bases from J; junction bases left unmatched: 7. CDR3: CASSSRGDSTYEQYF. The CDR3 nucleotides are TGTGCCAGCAGCTCGCGGGGGGACTCTACCTACGAGCAGTACTTC.

There are many counts of this clonotype. This chain uses TRBV29-1 with TRBJ2-3, with 8 positions matching TRBD2. The junction had 7 bases not matched to a gene; V was cut back by 0 bases and J by 2 bases. CDR3 length: 16 amino acids. CDR1 is SQVTM, CDR2 ANQGSEA, per germline. CDR3: CSVEDPLAALTDTQYF. CDR3 nucleotide sequence: TGCAGCGTTGAAGATCCACTAGCGGCCCTCACAGATACGCAGTATTTT.

This clonotype has at least ten counts. This chain links TRBV11-2 with TRBJ1-2; no definite D call. Trimming took off 5 bases at V and 2 bases at J, with 9 bases between the two ends. From germline, CDR1 is SGHAT and CDR2 FQNNGV. The CDR3 contains 13 residues. CDR3 DNA: TGTGCCAGCAGCCCGGGAGGCAACTATGGCTACACCTTC. Residues: CASSPGGNYGYTF.

This clonotype showed up just a few times. This chain uses TRBV27 with TRBJ2-4; 9 bases map to TRBD1. V lost 7 bases and J lost 0; bases outside the gene matches: 10. The CDR3 spans 17 residues. Per the germline V gene, CDR1 is MNHEY and CDR2 is SMNVEV (reference sequence). The CDR3 nucleotides are TGTGCCAGCACCGGGACAGGGATGGACTTAGCCAAAAACATTCAGTACTTC. The encoded protein is CASTGTGMDLAKNIQYF.

The chain carries TRBV12-5 and TRBJ2-7, with no clear D. CDR1 and CDR2 (germline): LGHNT, FRNRAP. There are 14 residues in the CDR3. V was clipped by 6 bases and J by 1 base, with 13 bases between them. Here the CDR3 reads CASGSWTVSYEQYF. The CDR3 bases are TGTGCTAGTGGATCCTGGACGGTATCCTACGAGCAGTACTTC.

This clonotype showed up many times. The chain combines TRBV24-1 with TRBJ1-1; TRBD1 might be the D (5 bases). The CDR3 contains 14 residues. Germline V gene lookup returns CDR1 KGHDR and CDR2 SFDVKD. V lost 2 bases, J lost 4 bases, and 10 bases lay in between. The CDR3 region is CATSDWGGTTEAFF. The CDR3 DNA follows: TGTGCCACCAGTGATTGGGGGGGTACCACTGAAGCTTTCTTT.

This clonotype was detected a few times. The chain combines TRBV27 with TRBJ1-4; D not resolved. Germline V gene sequence: CDR1 MNHEY, CDR2 SMNVEV (reference sequence). V lost 2 bases, J lost 10 bases, and 5 bases lay in between. This CDR3 spans 11 amino acids. As DNA, the CDR3 is TGTGCCAGCAGTTTAGCAGGAAAACTGTTTTTT. Amino acid sequence: CASSLAGKLFF. Looking up the rest from reference TRBV27 and TRBJ1-4 gives the full variable domain: EAQVTQNPRYLITVTGKKLTVTCSQNMNHEYMSWYRQDPGLGLRQIYYSMNVEVTDKGDVPEGYKVSRKEKRNFPLILESPSPNQTSLYFCASSLAGKLFFGSGTQLSVL.

The J gene is TRBJ2-4, the V gene TRBV11-1; D may be TRBD1 (6 bases). This CDR3 region has 15 residues. CDR1 and CDR2 from the germline V gene are SGHAT and FQDESV (reference sequence). V dropped 5 bases and J dropped 0 bases, with 11 bases sitting between them. Here the CDR3 DNA reads TGTGCCAGCAGCCCAGGGGCTCTAGCCAAAAACATTCAGTACTTC. It specifies CASSPGALAKNIQYF.

This sequence joins TRBV20-1 and TRBJ1-1; D gene ambiguous. The CDR3 sequence is 15 residues long. V lost 5 bases and J lost 4, with 20 bases in between. Germline V lookup: CDR1 DFQATT, CDR2 SNEGSKA (reference sequence). CDR3 sequence (DNA): TGCAGTGCTGGACCCTCGGATCTCAAGCCCACTGAAGCTTTCTTT. Its translation is CSAGPSDLKPTEAFF.

This clonotype was counted a few times. The chain uses TRBV20-1 and TRBJ1-3; 7 nucleotides agree with TRBD1. Germline-derived CDR1 and CDR2 are DFQATT and SNEGSKA (reference sequence). The V gene end was trimmed by 6 bases and the J gene end by 2 bases; junction bases not matched to a gene: 7. The CDR3 contains 14 residues. The CDR3 reads CSATPTGTGNTIYF. The CDR3 DNA follows: TGCAGTGCAACCCCGACAGGGACTGGAAACACCATATATTTT.

This clonotype showed up just a few times. V gene TRBV4-3 combines with J gene TRBJ1-1; D is perhaps TRBD1 (5 bases). This CDR3 is built from 16 residues. In germline, CDR1 is LGHNA, CDR2 YSLEER. V was clipped by 1 base and J by 1 base, with 13 bases between them. The CDR3 protein is CASSQVIGQGNTEAFF. DNA for the CDR3: TGCGCCAGCAGCCAAGTCATCGGCCAGGGGAACACTGAAGCTTTCTTT.

In its sample, this clonotype was seen many times. The rearrangement uses TRBV29-1 and TRBJ1-2; tentatively, D is TRBD1 (5 bases). The germline CDR1 and CDR2 sequences are SQVTM and ANQGSEA. V lost 7 bases to trimming and J lost 5 bases, with 20 bases between them. This CDR3 is 14 amino acids long. In DNA form, the CDR3 reads TGCAGCGATGTGAACCGGGGGTCTGATTATGGCTACACCTTC. It encodes CSDVNRGSDYGYTF.